A selection of T cell receptor beta chains follows, all from one sample in a study of shared clonotypes between healthy human individuals. TCRdb keeps only in-frame clones here, not all; method: immunoSEQ multiplex PCR. The sample has roughly 2 million clones, over 85% seen once. The sample comprised naive CD4+ T cells sorted from blood. These receptors were taken from a man between 18 and 35 years old in good health. Each CDR3 is given with its conserved first and last residue.

V gene | CDR3 protein
TRBV18 | CASSPGWTGRGELFF
TRBV10-1 | CASSNTLTNNEQFF
TRBV10-3 | CAISGQETATGELFF
TRBV10-3 | CAISESGLEGYTF
TRBV6-6 | CASRSPGEGANTEAFF
TRBV7-9 | CASSLRDISPPDYGYTF
TRBV5-1 | CASSFGGVSDTQYF
TRBV6-5 | CASSYSNGAGELFF
TRBV18 | CASSPPSVDEQFF
TRBV7-2 | CASSLLGANYGYTF
TRBV7-9 | CASSLVGQGTNEQFF
TRBV2 | CASSDSDLGRRNQPQHF
TRBV21-1 | CASSKEGQGKSYEQYF
TRBV29-1 | CSVGAAAGGLETQYF
TRBV5-1 | CASSPDSDYGYTF
TRBV15 | CATSRERGISYGYTF
TRBV5-5 | CASSFGHSKNIQYF
TRBV30 | CAWMGQTNTEAFF
TRBV30 | CAWSGGLSTDTQYF
TRBV7-9 | CASSLAGIHNEQFF
TRBV5-6 | CASSAPTGPDTQYF
TRBV5-4 | CASSLTGDKGGYTF
TRBV5-1 | CASSTLGGGRPETQYF